This T cell receptor beta chain was captured in a study of cytomegalovirus exposure and HLA in healthy donors. The sample holds a few counts of this clone. PCR was performed using 60 Vbeta and 13 Jbeta primers. The protocol was immunoSEQ multiplex PCR, while the TCRdb copy is restricted to in-frame clones and leaves out a portion. The sample records around 67,000 clones, about 80% being singletons. This receptor was taken from a man younger than 35 in good health and CMV-seropositive. Material for sequencing was PBMCs.

This chain's CDR3 is CAWSVRDRGLGGYTF. The CDR3 nucleotides are TGTGCCTGGAGTGTACGGGACAGGGGGCTAGGAGGCTACACCTTC. The chain links TRBV30 to TRBJ1-2; 12 nucleotides align to TRBD1. The germline V gene encodes CDR1 GTSNPN and CDR2 SVGIG (reference sequence). V lost 0 bases, J lost 8 bases, and 7 bases stayed unmatched. This CDR3 is built from 15 residues.